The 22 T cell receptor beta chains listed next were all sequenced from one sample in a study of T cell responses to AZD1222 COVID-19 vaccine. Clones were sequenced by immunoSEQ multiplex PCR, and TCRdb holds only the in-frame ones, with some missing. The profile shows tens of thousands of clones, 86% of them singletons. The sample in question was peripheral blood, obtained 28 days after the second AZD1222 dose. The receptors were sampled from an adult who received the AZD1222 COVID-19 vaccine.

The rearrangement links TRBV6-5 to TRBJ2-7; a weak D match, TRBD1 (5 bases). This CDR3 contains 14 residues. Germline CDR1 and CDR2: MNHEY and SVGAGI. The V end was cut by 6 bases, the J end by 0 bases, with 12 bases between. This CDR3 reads CASSEYRSSYEQYF. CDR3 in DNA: TGTGCCAGCAGCGAGTACAGGAGCTCCTACGAGCAGTACTTC.

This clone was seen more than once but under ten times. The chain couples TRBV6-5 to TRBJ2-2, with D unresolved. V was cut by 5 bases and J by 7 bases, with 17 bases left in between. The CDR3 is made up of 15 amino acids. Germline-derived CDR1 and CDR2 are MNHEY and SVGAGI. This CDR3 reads CASSPSRSVVGELFF. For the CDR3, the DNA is TGTGCCAGCAGTCCGTCTAGGTCCGTTGTCGGGGAGCTGTTTTTT.

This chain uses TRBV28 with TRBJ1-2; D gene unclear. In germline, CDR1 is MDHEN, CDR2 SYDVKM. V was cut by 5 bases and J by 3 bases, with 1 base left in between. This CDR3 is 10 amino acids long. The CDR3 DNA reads TGTGCCAGCAGTGACTATGGCTACACCTTC. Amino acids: CASSDYGYTF.

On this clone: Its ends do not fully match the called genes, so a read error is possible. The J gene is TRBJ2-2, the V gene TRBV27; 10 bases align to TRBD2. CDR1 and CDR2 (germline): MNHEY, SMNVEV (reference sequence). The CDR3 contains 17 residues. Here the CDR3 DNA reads TGTGCCAGCAGTTTACAAGCGGGAGGGCTCAACACCGGGGAGCTGGTTTTT. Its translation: CASSLQAGGLNTGELVF.

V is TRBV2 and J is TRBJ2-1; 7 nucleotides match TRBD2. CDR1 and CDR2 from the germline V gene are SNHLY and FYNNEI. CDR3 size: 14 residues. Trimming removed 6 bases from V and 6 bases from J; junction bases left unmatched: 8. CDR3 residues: CASSRDYSSNEQFF. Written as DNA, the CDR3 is TGTGCCAGCAGCCGGGACTACTCATCCAATGAGCAGTTCTTC.

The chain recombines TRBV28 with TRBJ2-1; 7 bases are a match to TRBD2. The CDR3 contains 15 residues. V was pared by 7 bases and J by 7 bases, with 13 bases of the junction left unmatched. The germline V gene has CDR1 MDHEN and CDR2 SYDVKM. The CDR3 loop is CASITGGSMGNEQFF. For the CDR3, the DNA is TGTGCCAGCATCACGGGAGGCTCAATGGGAAATGAGCAGTTCTTC.

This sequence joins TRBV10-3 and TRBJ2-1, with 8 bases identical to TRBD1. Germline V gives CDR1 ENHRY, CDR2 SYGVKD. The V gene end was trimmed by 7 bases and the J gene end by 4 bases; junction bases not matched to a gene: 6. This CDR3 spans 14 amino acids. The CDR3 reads CAIKETGDYNEQFF. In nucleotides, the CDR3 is TGTGCCATCAAGGAGACAGGGGATTACAATGAGCAGTTCTTC.

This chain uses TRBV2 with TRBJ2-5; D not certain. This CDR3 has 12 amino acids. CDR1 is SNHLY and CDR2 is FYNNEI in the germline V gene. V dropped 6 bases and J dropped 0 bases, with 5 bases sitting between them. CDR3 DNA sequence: TGTGCCAGCAGAAGTAACCAAGAGACCCAGTACTTC. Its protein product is CASRSNQETQYF.

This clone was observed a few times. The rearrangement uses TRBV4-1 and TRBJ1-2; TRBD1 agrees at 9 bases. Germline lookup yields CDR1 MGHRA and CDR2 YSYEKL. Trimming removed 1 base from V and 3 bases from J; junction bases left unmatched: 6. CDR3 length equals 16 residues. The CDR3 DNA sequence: TGCGCCAGCAGCCAAGGGGGACAGGGCGGTGACTATGGCTACACCTTC. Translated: CASSQGGQGGDYGYTF.

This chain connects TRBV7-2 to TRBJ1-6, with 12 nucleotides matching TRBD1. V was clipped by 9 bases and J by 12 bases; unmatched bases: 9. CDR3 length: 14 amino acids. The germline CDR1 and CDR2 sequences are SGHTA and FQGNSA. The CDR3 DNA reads TGTGCCAGTTCCTCCGGGACAGGGGGCCAACCCCTCCACTTT. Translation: CASSSGTGGQPLHF.

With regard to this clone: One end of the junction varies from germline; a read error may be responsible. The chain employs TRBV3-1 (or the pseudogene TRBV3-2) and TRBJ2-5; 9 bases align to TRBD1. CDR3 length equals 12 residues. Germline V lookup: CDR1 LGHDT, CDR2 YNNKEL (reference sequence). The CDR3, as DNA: TGTGCCAGCAGCCCCGGACAGGGGAGGTACGACTTC. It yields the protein CASSPGQGRYDF.

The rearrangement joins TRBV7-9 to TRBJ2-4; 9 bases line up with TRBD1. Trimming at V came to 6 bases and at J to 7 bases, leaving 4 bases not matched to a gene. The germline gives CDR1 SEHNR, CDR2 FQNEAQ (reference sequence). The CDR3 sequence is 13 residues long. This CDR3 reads CASRQGTGNIQYF. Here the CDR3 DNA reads TGTGCCAGCAGGCAAGGGACAGGGAACATTCAGTACTTC. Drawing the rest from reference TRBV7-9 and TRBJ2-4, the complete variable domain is DTGVSQNPRHKITKRGQNVTFRCDPISEHNRLYWYRQTLGQGPEFLTYFQNEAQLEKSRLLSDRFSAERPKGSFSTLEIQRTEQGDSAMYLCASRQGTGNIQYFGAGTRLSVL.

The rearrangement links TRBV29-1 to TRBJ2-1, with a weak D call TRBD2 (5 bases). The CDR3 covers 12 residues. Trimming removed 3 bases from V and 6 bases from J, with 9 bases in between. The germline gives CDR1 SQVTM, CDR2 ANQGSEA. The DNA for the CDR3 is TGCAGCGTTGATAATCGGGGCAATGAGCAGTTCTTC. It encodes CSVDNRGNEQFF.

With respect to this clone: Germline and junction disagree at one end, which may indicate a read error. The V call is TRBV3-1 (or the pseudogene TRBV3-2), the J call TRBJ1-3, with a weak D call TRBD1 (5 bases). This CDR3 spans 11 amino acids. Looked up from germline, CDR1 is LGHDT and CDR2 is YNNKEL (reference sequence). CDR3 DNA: TGTGCCAGCAGCCAAGGGGGCAGACGGGATTTT. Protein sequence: CASSQGGRRDF.

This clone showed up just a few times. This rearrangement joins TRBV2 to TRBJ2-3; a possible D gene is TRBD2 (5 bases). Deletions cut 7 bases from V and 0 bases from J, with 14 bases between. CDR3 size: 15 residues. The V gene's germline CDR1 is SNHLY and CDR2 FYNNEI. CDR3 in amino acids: CASIKGLASTDTQYF. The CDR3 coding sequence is TGTGCCAGCATTAAAGGACTGGCTAGCACAGATACGCAGTATTTT.

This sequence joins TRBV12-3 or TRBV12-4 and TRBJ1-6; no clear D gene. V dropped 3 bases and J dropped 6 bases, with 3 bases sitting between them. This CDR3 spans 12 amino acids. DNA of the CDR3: TGTGCCAGCAGTTTCTCTAATTCACCCCTCCACTTT. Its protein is CASSFSNSPLHF.

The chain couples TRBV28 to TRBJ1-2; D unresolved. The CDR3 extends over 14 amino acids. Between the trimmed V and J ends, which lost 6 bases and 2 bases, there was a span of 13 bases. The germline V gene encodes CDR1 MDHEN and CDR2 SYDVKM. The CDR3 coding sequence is TGTGCCAGCAGCCGGATAGTTTCCAACTATGGCTACACCTTC. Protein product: CASSRIVSNYGYTF.

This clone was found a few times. In DNA, the CDR3 is TGCGCCAGCAGCCCGGACAGTTATAGCAATCAGCCCCAGCATTTT. This codes for CASSPDSYSNQPQHF. The chain uses TRBV4-3 and TRBJ1-5; TRBD1 might be the D (6 bases). CDR3 length: 15 residues. V was shortened by 4 bases and J by 0 bases, with 10 bases between the two germline ends. Germline CDR1 LGHNA, CDR2 YSLEER.

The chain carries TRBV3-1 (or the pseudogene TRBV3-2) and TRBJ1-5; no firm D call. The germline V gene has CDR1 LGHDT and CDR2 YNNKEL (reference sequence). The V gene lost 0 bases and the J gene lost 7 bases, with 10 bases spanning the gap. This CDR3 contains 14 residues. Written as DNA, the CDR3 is TGTGCCAGCAGCCAAGATCTTGCGGTGCAGCCCCAGCATTTT. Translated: CASSQDLAVQPQHF.

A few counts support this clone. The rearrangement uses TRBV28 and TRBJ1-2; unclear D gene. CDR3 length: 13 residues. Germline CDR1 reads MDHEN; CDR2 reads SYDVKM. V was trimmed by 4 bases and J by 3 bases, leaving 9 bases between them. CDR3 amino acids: CASSSGEDYGYTF. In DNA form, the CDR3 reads TGTGCCAGCAGTTCCGGGGAGGACTATGGCTACACCTTC.

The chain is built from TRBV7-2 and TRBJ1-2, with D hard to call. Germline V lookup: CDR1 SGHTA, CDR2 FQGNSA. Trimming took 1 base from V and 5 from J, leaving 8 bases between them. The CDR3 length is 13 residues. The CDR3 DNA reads TGTGCCAGCAGCTTAGATAGGAGGTATGGCTACACCTTC. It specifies CASSLDRRYGYTF.

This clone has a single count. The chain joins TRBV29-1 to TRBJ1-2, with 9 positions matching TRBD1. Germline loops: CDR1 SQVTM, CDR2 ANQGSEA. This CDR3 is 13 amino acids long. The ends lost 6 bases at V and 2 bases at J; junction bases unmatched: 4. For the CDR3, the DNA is TGCAGCGTCGGGGGGACAGGGAACTATGGCTACACCTTC. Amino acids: CSVGGTGNYGYTF. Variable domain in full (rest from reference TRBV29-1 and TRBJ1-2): SAVISQKPSRDICQRGTSLTIQCQVDSQVTMMFWYRQQPGQSLTLIATANQGSEATYESGFVIDKFPISRPNLTFSTLTVSNMSPEDSSIYLCSVGGTGNYGYTFGSGTRLTVV.